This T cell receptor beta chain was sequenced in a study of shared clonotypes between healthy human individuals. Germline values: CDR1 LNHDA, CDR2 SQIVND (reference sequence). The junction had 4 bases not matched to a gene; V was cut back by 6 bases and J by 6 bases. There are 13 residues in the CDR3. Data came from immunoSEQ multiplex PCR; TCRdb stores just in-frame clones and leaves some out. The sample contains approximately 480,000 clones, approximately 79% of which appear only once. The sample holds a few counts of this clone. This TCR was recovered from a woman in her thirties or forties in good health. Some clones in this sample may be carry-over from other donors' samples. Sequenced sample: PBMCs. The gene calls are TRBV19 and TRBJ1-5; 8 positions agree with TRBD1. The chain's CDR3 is CASSPDRVQPQHF. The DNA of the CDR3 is TGTGCCAGTAGCCCGGACAGGGTTCAGCCCCAGCATTTT. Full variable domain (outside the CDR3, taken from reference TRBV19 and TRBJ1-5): DGGITQSPKYLFRKEGQNVTLSCEQNLNHDAMYWYRQDPGQGLRLIYYSQIVNDFQKGDIAEGYSVSREKKESFPLTVTSAQKNPTAFYLCASSPDRVQPQHFGDGTRLSIL.